This is a list of T cell receptor beta chains from one sample in a study of STAT5B mutations in CD4+ large granular lymphocyte leukemia. The data were produced by immunoSEQ multiplex PCR, yet TCRdb's version contains in-frame clones alone and is incomplete. The sample includes around 21,000 clones, about 80% seen only once; the top ten take roughly 4%. Sequencing used CD4+ T cells from blood buffy coats. Receptors originate from a human donor in good health. CDR3s include the opening cysteine and the closing phenylalanine or tryptophan. A D gene is named only where the DNA matches it firmly. Clone size appears in some rows only: once, few, many, or a class for an expanded clone.

D gene: TRBD2; CDR3 length: 15; clone size: NA; J gene: TRBJ2-1; V gene: TRBV5-8; CDR3 protein: CASSFWEGLYNEQFF; CDR3 DNA: TGTGCCAGCAGCTTTTGGGAGGGCCTCTACAATGAGCAGTTCTTC
D gene: NA; CDR3 length: 20; clone size: once; J gene: TRBJ2-2; V gene: TRBV5-1; CDR3 protein: CASSLSLGGFGTLGTGELFF; CDR3 DNA: TGCGCCAGCAGCTTGTCCTTAGGAGGATTTGGGACGTTGGGGACCGGGGAGCTGTTTTTT
D gene: TRBD1; CDR3 length: 14; clone size: NA; J gene: TRBJ2-5; V gene: TRBV19; CDR3 protein: CASSFRGYQETQYF; CDR3 DNA: TGTGCCAGTAGTTTCAGGGGGTACCAAGAGACCCAGTACTTC
D gene: TRBD2; CDR3 length: 15; clone size: NA; J gene: TRBJ2-3; V gene: TRBV4-1; CDR3 protein: CASSRTSPGTDTQYF; CDR3 DNA: TGCGCCAGCAGCCGGACTAGCCCAGGCACAGATACGCAGTATTTT
D gene: TRBD2; CDR3 length: 17; clone size: NA; J gene: TRBJ2-7; V gene: TRBV11-3; CDR3 protein: CASSPRTGGRAPYEQYF; CDR3 DNA: TGTGCCAGCAGTCCCCGGACCGGCGGGAGGGCCCCCTACGAGCAGTACTTC
D gene: NA; CDR3 length: 12; clone size: few; J gene: TRBJ2-1; V gene: TRBV18; CDR3 protein: CASSPPVGEQFF; CDR3 DNA: TGTGCCAGCTCACCACCGGTGGGGGAGCAGTTCTTC
D gene: NA; CDR3 length: 14; clone size: NA; J gene: TRBJ1-2; V gene: TRBV6-1; CDR3 protein: CASSEEAGAYGYTF; CDR3 DNA: TGTGCCAGCAGTGAAGAGGCAGGGGCCTATGGCTACACCTTC
D gene: NA; CDR3 length: 13; clone size: NA; J gene: TRBJ2-7; V gene: TRBV5-3; CDR3 protein: CASRVEGLGEQYF; CDR3 DNA: TGTGCCAGCAGAGTGGAGGGGCTGGGCGAGCAGTACTTC
D gene: NA; CDR3 length: 11; clone size: NA; J gene: TRBJ2-7; V gene: TRBV30; CDR3 protein: CAWTHGGEQYF; CDR3 DNA: TGTGCCTGGACCCACGGTGGGGAGCAGTACTTC
D gene: TRBD2; CDR3 length: 17; clone size: NA; J gene: TRBJ2-5; V gene: TRBV5-4; CDR3 protein: CASSQGTSGSGKETQYF; CDR3 DNA: TGTGCCAGCAGCCAGGGTACTAGCGGGAGTGGCAAAGAGACCCAGTACTTC
D gene: NA; CDR3 length: 14; clone size: NA; J gene: TRBJ1-2; V gene: TRBV2; CDR3 protein: CASSEAGQGLGYTF; CDR3 DNA: TGTGCCAGCAGTGAAGCGGGCCAGGGCTTGGGCTACACCTTC
D gene: NA; CDR3 length: 13; clone size: once; J gene: TRBJ2-7; V gene: TRBV7-9; CDR3 protein: CASSLRRGYEQYF; CDR3 DNA: TGTGCCAGCAGCTTACGGAGGGGCTACGAGCAGTACTTC
D gene: NA; CDR3 length: 14; clone size: NA; J gene: TRBJ1-5; V gene: TRBV5-8; CDR3 protein: CASSLTGTQGPQHF; CDR3 DNA: TGTGCCAGCAGCTTAACGGGCACTCAGGGGCCCCAGCATTTT
D gene: NA; CDR3 length: 15; clone size: NA; J gene: TRBJ1-5; V gene: TRBV15; CDR3 protein: CATSRDPGDAQPQHF; CDR3 DNA: TGTGCCACCAGCAGAGATCCGGGGGATGCTCAGCCCCAGCATTTT
D gene: NA; CDR3 length: 11; clone size: few; J gene: TRBJ1-1; V gene: TRBV28; CDR3 protein: CASTRMTEAFF; CDR3 DNA: TGTGCCAGCACCCGTATGACTGAAGCTTTCTTT
D gene: NA; CDR3 length: 16; clone size: NA; J gene: TRBJ2-5; V gene: TRBV11-2; CDR3 protein: CASSSPLVWEKETQYF; CDR3 DNA: TGTGCCAGCAGCTCCCCCCTGGTGTGGGAAAAAGAGACCCAGTACTTC
D gene: TRBD1; CDR3 length: 14; clone size: NA; J gene: TRBJ2-7; V gene: TRBV10-1; CDR3 protein: CASSAGTGAYEQYF; CDR3 DNA: TGCGCCAGCAGTGCCGGGACAGGGGCCTACGAGCAGTACTTC
D gene: TRBD2; CDR3 length: 16; clone size: NA; J gene: TRBJ2-3; V gene: TRBV7-9; CDR3 protein: CASRGLAGVWADTQYF; CDR3 DNA: TGTGCCAGCAGGGGACTAGCGGGAGTATGGGCAGATACGCAGTATTTT
D gene: NA; CDR3 length: 14; clone size: few; J gene: TRBJ1-2; V gene: TRBV6-5; CDR3 protein: CASSNGRETYGYTF; CDR3 DNA: TGTGCCAGCAGTAACGGACGAGAAACATATGGCTACACCTTC
D gene: NA; CDR3 length: 14; clone size: NA; J gene: TRBJ2-1; V gene: TRBV5-4; CDR3 protein: CASTPGGIGNEQFF; CDR3 DNA: TGTGCCAGCACCCCGGGCGGGATAGGCAATGAGCAGTTCTTC
D gene: NA; CDR3 length: 15; clone size: NA; J gene: TRBJ2-1; V gene: TRBV7-9; CDR3 protein: CASSPRGVISNEQFF; CDR3 DNA: TGTGCCAGCAGCCCTCGGGGAGTTATCTCCAATGAGCAGTTCTTC
D gene: NA; CDR3 length: 13; clone size: NA; J gene: TRBJ2-4; V gene: TRBV6-5; CDR3 protein: CASTNSNKNIQYF; CDR3 DNA: TGTGCCAGCACCAACTCGAACAAAAACATTCAGTACTTC
D gene: TRBD1; CDR3 length: 12; clone size: NA; J gene: TRBJ1-2; V gene: TRBV6-1; CDR3 protein: CAGQGNSYGYTF; CDR3 DNA: TGTGCCGGACAGGGGAATTCCTATGGCTACACCTTC
D gene: TRBD2; CDR3 length: 17; clone size: NA; J gene: TRBJ2-7; V gene: TRBV5-4; CDR3 protein: CASSPAGGASISYEQYF; CDR3 DNA: TGTGCCAGCAGCCCGGCGGGGGGAGCCAGCATCTCCTACGAGCAGTACTTC
D gene: NA; CDR3 length: 17; clone size: NA; J gene: TRBJ2-5; V gene: TRBV11-3; CDR3 protein: CASSPPSLRAGGETQYF; CDR3 DNA: TGTGCCAGCAGCCCCCCCTCGCTCCGGGCCGGAGGGGAGACCCAGTACTTC
D gene: TRBD2; CDR3 length: 15; clone size: NA; J gene: TRBJ2-1; V gene: TRBV6-5; CDR3 protein: CASSSGLAGVSEQFF; CDR3 DNA: TGTGCCAGCAGCTCCGGACTAGCGGGAGTTTCTGAGCAGTTCTTC
D gene: TRBD2; CDR3 length: 15; clone size: NA; J gene: TRBJ2-5; V gene: TRBV6-5; CDR3 protein: CASSSLAGVVETQYF; CDR3 DNA: TGTGCCAGCAGCAGCCTAGCGGGTGTGGTTGAGACCCAGTACTTC
D gene: NA; CDR3 length: 17; clone size: NA; J gene: TRBJ2-2; V gene: TRBV15; CDR3 protein: CATSRDLSAANTGELFF; CDR3 DNA: TGTGCCACCAGCAGAGATCTAAGCGCAGCGAACACCGGGGAGCTGTTTTTT